Each of the 24 T cell receptor beta chains below was sequenced from the same sample in a study of T-cell memory formation after mild COVID-19 (dated by TCRdb to about 2021). Preparation of the library involved 5' RACE. Reads for this sample came from an Illumina NovaSeq 6000. TCRdb reran the public reads through fastp at Q25 and MiXCR, keeping productive beta chains. Duplicate CDR3 protein sequences are folded into a single record with the most common DNA and genes. For this sample the table gives tens of thousands of distinct CDR3 sequences, of which approximately 15% were detected only once. The ten largest clones add up to approximately 40% of the sample. Sequencing was done on a sample of PBMCs or a T cell subset sorted from them (not recorded which). All receptors derive from a man between 18 and 35 years old who had mild COVID-19 (a few samples of this study predate the infection). The sample titles of this study are shuffled in the database, so cell type and time point are left out; the donor was told from shared clones.

The chain links TRBV29-1 to TRBJ1-2; D gene uncertain. The CDR3 sequence is 12 residues long. Germline lookup yields CDR1 SQVTM and CDR2 ANQGSEA. V lost 7 bases and J 3 bases, leaving 12 bases between the germline ends. The CDR3, as DNA: TGCAGCGCTTACGACGGCTACTATGGCTACACCTTC. This codes for CSAYDGYYGYTF.

This clonotype was seen a few times. One end of the junction varies from germline; a read error may be responsible. V gene TRBV7-9 combines with J gene TRBJ1-1; 11 positions match TRBD1. The V gene's germline CDR1 is SEHNR and CDR2 FQNEAQ (reference sequence). The CDR3 loop spans 16 amino acids. The CDR3 DNA reads TGTGCGAGCAGCCAGGACAGGGGGCAGGGGGACACTGAAGCTTTCTTT. Translation gives CASSQDRGQGDTEAFF.

A few counts support this clonotype. This rearrangement joins TRBV4-1 to TRBJ2-7; perhaps TRBD1 as D (5 bases). CDR3 length equals 15 residues. V gave up 1 base and J gave up 2 bases, with 12 bases separating them. CDR1 MGHRA and CDR2 YSYEKL come from the germline V gene. The CDR3 region is CASSQVQEITYEQYF. In DNA form, the CDR3 reads TGCGCCAGCAGCCAAGTACAGGAAATAACCTACGAGCAGTACTTC.

The V call is TRBV4-1, the J call TRBJ1-5; no clear D gene. CDR3 length equals 13 residues. V was trimmed by 4 bases and J by 3 bases, leaving 7 bases between them. Germline V gene sequence: CDR1 MGHRA, CDR2 YSYEKL. CDR3 coding DNA: TGCGCCAGCAGCCCGAGCATCAATCAGCCCCAGCATTTT. Translation gives CASSPSINQPQHF.

The chain recombines TRBV7-9 with TRBJ2-5, with D perhaps matching TRBD2 (5 bases). The germline V gene encodes CDR1 SEHNR and CDR2 FQNEAQ (reference sequence). Trimming shortened V by 3 bases and J by 5 bases, and 10 bases separated the two germline ends. This CDR3 is 13 amino acids long. The CDR3 reads CASSFAPGETQYF. The CDR3 DNA reads TGTGCCAGCAGCTTTGCACCGGGGGAGACCCAGTACTTC.

This clonotype has a handful of counts. The genes are TRBV7-9 and TRBJ2-7; possibly TRBD2 for D (6 bases). The CDR3 contains 17 residues. CDR1 is SEHNR, CDR2 FQNEAQ, per germline (reference sequence). Trimming removed 0 bases from V and 0 bases from J, with 15 bases in between. The CDR3, as DNA: TGTGCCAGCAGCTTAGCGGCTGTCGGCGGGACCTCCTACGAGCAGTACGTC. Residues: CASSLAAVGGTSYEQYV.

This clonotype was recorded many times. The chain combines TRBV19 with TRBJ1-1; tentative D call: TRBD1 (5 bases). CDR3 length equals 15 residues. CDR1 is LNHDA, CDR2 SQIVND, per germline (reference sequence). Trimming left V 0 bases short and J 4 bases short, with 12 bases between. The CDR3 DNA reads TGTGCCAGTAGTATAGATACAGGAGGCCCCACTGAAGCTTTCTTT. Protein: CASSIDTGGPTEAFF. The full variable domain, its missing parts supplied by reference TRBV19 and TRBJ1-1, is DGGITQSPKYLFRKEGQNVTLSCEQNLNHDAMYWYRQDPGQGLRLIYYSQIVNDFQKGDIAEGYSVSREKKESFPLTVTSAQKNPTAFYLCASSIDTGGPTEAFFGQGTRLTVV.

This clonotype was observed a few times. The rearrangement links TRBV4-3 to TRBJ2-5; TRBD1 matches at 8 bases. Germline assignment: CDR1 LGHNA and CDR2 YSLEER. V was clipped by 1 base and J by 7 bases; unmatched bases: 5. The CDR3 extends over 14 amino acids. CDR3 residues: CASSQVQGAGTQYF. CDR3 DNA sequence: TGCGCCAGCAGCCAAGTCCAGGGGGCAGGGACCCAGTACTTC.

By sample share, this clonotype is medium-sized (0.01 to 0.1%). The chain couples TRBV4-1 to TRBJ2-5, with D possibly being TRBD1 or TRBD2 (5 bases each). This CDR3 has 15 residues. Germline lookup yields CDR1 MGHRA and CDR2 YSYEKL. Trimming cost V 1 base and J 9 bases, with 18 bases left between them. CDR3 DNA sequence: TGCGCCAGCAGCCAAGTCTACTACTCCACGGGGCCCCAGTACTTC. Translating it yields CASSQVYYSTGPQYF.

This clonotype was seen only a few times. In nucleotides, the CDR3 is TGTGCCAGCAGTGGCCACCGGGACAGGGGGTACAATGAGCAGTTCTTC. It codes for CASSGHRDRGYNEQFF. J is TRBJ2-1 and V is TRBV6-1; 11 bases line up with TRBD1. This CDR3 comprises 16 residues. Germline assignment: CDR1 MNHNS and CDR2 SASEGT. Germline trimming cut 4 bases from V and 4 bases from J; bases unmatched to any gene: 6.

The chain has TRBV4-3 and TRBJ2-7, with TRBD2 as a possible D gene (6 bases). Germline CDR1 and CDR2: LGHNA and YSLEER. Trimming removed 6 bases at V and 3 bases at J, with 18 bases between. The CDR3 is 15 residues long. CDR3 in DNA: TGCGCCAGCAGTGCCTGGGGAGGAGGGTTCTACGAGCAGTACTTC. As protein: CASSAWGGGFYEQYF.

This clonotype was detected ten times or more. The chain is built from TRBV4-3 and TRBJ2-2; D call uncertain. The CDR3 spans 12 residues. Between the trimmed V and J ends, which lost 3 bases and 4 bases, there was a span of 3 bases. CDR1 LGHNA and CDR2 YSLEER come from the germline V gene. The chain's CDR3 is CASSHLTGELFF. CDR3 DNA: TGCGCCAGCAGCCACCTCACCGGGGAGCTGTTTTTT.

As for this clonotype: Relative to the germline gene, one junction end is altered; a read error may explain this. The chain recombines TRBV5-1 with TRBJ2-1; 7 bases agree with TRBD2. Germline V gene data show CDR1 as SGHRS and CDR2 as YFSETQ. This CDR3 comprises 15 residues. CDR3 nucleotide sequence: TGCGCCAGCAGATTGGGACTATCGGGGAACAATGAGCAGTTCTTC. It codes for CASRLGLSGNNEQFF.

This chain connects TRBV4-1 to TRBJ1-5; weak D call: TRBD1 (5 bases). V lost 0 bases, J lost 5 bases, and 14 bases lay in between. This CDR3 comprises 16 residues. CDR1 and CDR2 from the germline V gene are MGHRA and YSYEKL. This CDR3 reads CASSQDLWQGDQPQHF. CDR3 nucleotide sequence: TGCGCCAGCAGCCAAGATCTCTGGCAGGGAGATCAGCCCCAGCATTTT.

This clonotype appeared a few times. V gene TRBV7-9 combines with J gene TRBJ1-1; D is unclear. This CDR3 region has 13 residues. V was clipped by 1 base and J by 6 bases, with 9 bases between them. From germline, CDR1 is SEHNR and CDR2 FQNEAQ (reference sequence). The CDR3 loop is CASSLETGPEAFF. The CDR3 bases are TGTGCCAGCAGCTTAGAGACCGGCCCTGAAGCTTTCTTT.

The chain employs TRBV4-2 and TRBJ1-4; 10 bases line up with TRBD1. The CDR3 contains 15 residues. The trim removed 1 base at V and 5 bases at J, leaving 1 base unmatched. Germline V gene sequence: CDR1 LGHNA, CDR2 YNFKEQ. DNA for the CDR3: TGTGCCAGCAGCCAAGGGACAGGGGGGAATGAAAAACTGTTTTTT. Translated: CASSQGTGGNEKLFF.

This clonotype was detected once. The V and J genes are TRBV6-4 and TRBJ2-3, with a possible D match to TRBD2 (7 bases). V dropped 0 bases and J dropped 3 bases, with 13 bases sitting between them. Germline V gene lookup returns CDR1 MRHNA and CDR2 SNTAGT. The CDR3 has 16 residues. The CDR3 coding sequence is TGTGCCAGCAGTGACTCGAAGGGGGGGCCAACAGATACGCAGTATTTT. Translated: CASSDSKGGPTDTQYF.

CDR3 amino acids: CASSLVLGTSGSDTQYF. DNA of the CDR3: TGTGCCAGCAGCTTAGTCTTGGGGACTAGCGGTTCAGATACGCAGTATTTT. This chain uses TRBV7-6 with TRBJ2-3; TRBD2 agrees at 11 bases. CDR1 and CDR2 from the germline V gene are SGHVS and FNYEAQ. This CDR3 spans 17 amino acids. V trimming: 1 base; J trimming: 4 bases; junction bases outside the gene matches: 7.

The chain employs TRBV18 and TRBJ1-4; a weak D match, TRBD1 (5 bases). The CDR3 extends over 15 amino acids. V lost 3 bases and J 1 base, leaving 9 bases between the germline ends. Germline loops: CDR1 KGHSH, CDR2 LQKENI. CDR3 DNA: TGTGCCAGCTCACCCTCAGGGTTAACTAATGAAAAACTGTTTTTT. It specifies CASSPSGLTNEKLFF. Full variable domain (rest looked up from reference TRBV18 and TRBJ1-4): NAGVMQNPRHLVRRRGQEARLRCSPMKGHSHVYWYRQLPEEGLKFMVYLQKENIIDESGMPKERFSAEFPKEGPSILRIQQVVRGDSAAYFCASSPSGLTNEKLFFGSGTQLSVL.

The V and J genes are TRBV6-5 and TRBJ1-2; no reliable D call. The ends were cut back, 2 bases at V and 6 bases at J, with 10 bases in the middle. The CDR3 sequence is 13 residues long. Germline assignment: CDR1 MNHEY and CDR2 SVGAGI. The CDR3 nucleotides read TGTGCCAGCAGTTACAGCGTTTCGGATGGCTACACCTTC. Translated, it gives CASSYSVSDGYTF.

There are many counts of this clonotype. This rearrangement joins TRBV7-6 to TRBJ2-7, with D possibly TRBD2 on 6 matching bases. This CDR3 has 16 amino acids. V lost 5 bases and J 2 bases, leaving 19 bases between the germline ends. Germline V CDR1 and CDR2: SGHVS, FNYEAQ. The CDR3 spells CASSPNAGGPAYEQYF. In DNA, the CDR3 is TGTGCCAGCAGCCCAAACGCCGGGGGACCGGCCTACGAGCAGTACTTC.

V gene TRBV7-6 combines with J gene TRBJ2-5, with 7 bases that match TRBD2. This CDR3 has 17 residues. Trimming cost V 2 bases and J 4 bases; bases outside gene matches: 13. In germline, CDR1 is SGHVS, CDR2 FNYEAQ. Written as DNA, the CDR3 is TGTGCCAGCAGCTTACAACGGCGCGGGGGAGGCAGAGAGACCCAGTACTTC. Its translation is CASSLQRRGGGRETQYF. The full variable domain, in which reference TRBV7-6 and TRBJ2-5 provide the parts outside the CDR3, is GAGVSQSPRYKVTKRGQDVALRCDPISGHVSLYWYRQALGQGPEFLTYFNYEAQQDKSGLPNDRFSAERPEGSISTLTIQRTEQRDSAMYRCASSLQRRGGGRETQYFGPGTRLLVL.

The chain couples TRBV5-5 to TRBJ1-3, with D possibly TRBD1 on 6 matching bases. V lost 2 bases and J 7 bases, leaving 10 bases between the germline ends. The CDR3 consists of 13 residues. Germline lookup yields CDR1 SGHKS and CDR2 YYEKEE (reference sequence). CDR3 sequence reads: CASSFRGSNTIYF. The DNA of the CDR3 is TGTGCCAGCAGCTTCAGGGGAAGTAACACCATATATTTT.

This clonotype has more than one count but fewer than ten. The chain links TRBV6-6 to TRBJ2-7; tentative D call: TRBD1 (5 bases). CDR1 is MNHNY, CDR2 SVGAGI, per germline (reference sequence). Trimming removed 0 bases at V and 5 bases at J, with 11 bases between. The CDR3 extends over 14 amino acids. CDR3 protein: CASSYSARENEQYV. CDR3 coding DNA: TGTGCCAGCAGTTACTCGGCCAGGGAAAACGAGCAGTACGTC.